The sequence of this TCR beta chain was determined in a study of cytomegalovirus exposure and HLA in healthy donors. Both 60 Vbeta primers and 13 Jbeta primers went into the PCR. Repertoires were generated with immunoSEQ multiplex PCR, while TCRdb's copy carries only in-frame clones and drops some. The sample yields over 130,000 clones, 65% to 85% seen once. The length of the CDR3 is 15 residues. The V gene's germline CDR1 is LNHDA and CDR2 SQIVND (reference sequence). The V and J ends lost 5 bases and 7 bases, in that order; junction bases with no gene match: 13. The specimen was PBMCs. The receptor was derived from a man aged 50-59 years in good health and CMV-seronegative. The chain recombines TRBV19 with TRBJ1-2; 7 nucleotides align to TRBD1. The CDR3 loop is CASSEGQPRWGGYTF. The CDR3 DNA reads as TGTGCCAGTAGTGAGGGACAGCCCAGATGGGGTGGCTACACCTTC.